This entry describes one T cell receptor (beta chain). An end of the junction does not agree with germline; a read error may underlie this. This CDR3 spans 13 amino acids. These data originate in a study of blood T cells in healthy people across ages. A second PCR, run for about 7 to 11 cycles, used a sample-barcoded 5' primer plus a J-beta primer mix. TCRdb ran MiXCR on the 5' RACE reads and lists one entry per CDR3 protein. This repertoire shows 1.5 million to 2 million distinct CDR3 sequences, almost 35% found once; its top ten account for approximately 11%. The rearrangement uses TRBV12-3 or TRBV12-4 and TRBJ2-3; D unclear. Source material: blood. This receptor was taken from a woman younger than 45 in good health. The CDR3 region has the DNA TGTGCCAGCGGCATTATGGGCACAGATACGGAGTATTTT. Translating gives CASGIMGTDTEYF.